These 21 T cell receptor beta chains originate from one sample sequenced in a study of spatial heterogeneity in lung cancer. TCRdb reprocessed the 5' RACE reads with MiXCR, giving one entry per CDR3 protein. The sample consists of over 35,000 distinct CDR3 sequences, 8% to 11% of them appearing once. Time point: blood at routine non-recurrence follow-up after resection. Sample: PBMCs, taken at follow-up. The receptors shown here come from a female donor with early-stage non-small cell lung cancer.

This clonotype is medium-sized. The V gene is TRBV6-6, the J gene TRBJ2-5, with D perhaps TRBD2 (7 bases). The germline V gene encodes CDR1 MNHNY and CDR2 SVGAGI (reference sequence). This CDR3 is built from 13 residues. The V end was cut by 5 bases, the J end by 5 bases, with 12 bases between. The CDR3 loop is CASSAQGGETQYF. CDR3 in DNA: TGTGCCAGCAGTGCACAGGGAGGGGAGACCCAGTACTTC.

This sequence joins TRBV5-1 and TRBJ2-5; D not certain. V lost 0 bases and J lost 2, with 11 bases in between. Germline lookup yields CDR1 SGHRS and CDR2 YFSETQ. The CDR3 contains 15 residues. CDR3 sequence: CASSLAQTAQETQYF. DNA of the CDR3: TGCGCCAGCAGCTTGGCACAGACCGCTCAAGAGACCCAGTACTTC. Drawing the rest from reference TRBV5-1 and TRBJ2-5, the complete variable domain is KAGVTQTPRYLIKTRGQQVTLSCSPISGHRSVSWYQQTPGQGLQFLFEYFSETQRNKGNFPGRFSGRQFSNSRSEMNVSTLELGDSALYLCASSLAQTAQETQYFGPGTRLLVL.

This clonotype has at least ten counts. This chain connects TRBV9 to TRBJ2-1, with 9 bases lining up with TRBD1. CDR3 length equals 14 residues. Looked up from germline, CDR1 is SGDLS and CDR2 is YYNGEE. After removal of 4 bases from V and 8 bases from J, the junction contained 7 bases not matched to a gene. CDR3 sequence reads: CASSHRDRADEQFF. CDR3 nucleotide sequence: TGTGCCAGCAGCCACCGGGACAGGGCGGATGAGCAGTTCTTC.

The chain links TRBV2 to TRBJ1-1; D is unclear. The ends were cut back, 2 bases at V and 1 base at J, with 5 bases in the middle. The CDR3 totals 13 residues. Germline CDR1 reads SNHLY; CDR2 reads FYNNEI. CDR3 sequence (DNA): TGTGCCAGCAGTGAAAACCCGAACACTGAAGCTTTCTTT. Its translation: CASSENPNTEAFF.

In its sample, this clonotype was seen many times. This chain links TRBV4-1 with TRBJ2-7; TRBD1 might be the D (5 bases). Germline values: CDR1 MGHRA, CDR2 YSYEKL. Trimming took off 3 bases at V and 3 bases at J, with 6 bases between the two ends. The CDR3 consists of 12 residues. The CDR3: CASSHQGYEQYF. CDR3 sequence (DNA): TGCGCCAGCAGCCACCAGGGCTACGAGCAGTACTTC.

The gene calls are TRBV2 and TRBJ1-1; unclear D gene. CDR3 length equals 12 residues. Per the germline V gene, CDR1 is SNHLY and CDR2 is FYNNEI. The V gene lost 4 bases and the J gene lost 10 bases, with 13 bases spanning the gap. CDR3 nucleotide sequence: TGTGCCAGCAGTGGATTGGGCCTACGAGCTTTCTTT. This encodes CASSGLGLRAFF.

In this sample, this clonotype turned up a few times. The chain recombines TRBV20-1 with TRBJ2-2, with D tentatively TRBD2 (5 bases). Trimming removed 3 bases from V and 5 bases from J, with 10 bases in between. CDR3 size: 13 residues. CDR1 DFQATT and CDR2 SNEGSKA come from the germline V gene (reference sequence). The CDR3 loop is CSASRWETGELFF. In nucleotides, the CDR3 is TGCAGTGCTAGCCGGTGGGAGACCGGGGAGCTGTTTTTT.

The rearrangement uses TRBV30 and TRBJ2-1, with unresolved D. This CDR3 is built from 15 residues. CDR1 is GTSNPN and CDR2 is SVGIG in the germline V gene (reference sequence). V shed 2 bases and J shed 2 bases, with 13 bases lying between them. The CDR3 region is CAWSPTSSTYNEQFF. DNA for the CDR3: TGTGCCTGGAGTCCGACGTCCTCAACCTACAATGAGCAGTTCTTC.

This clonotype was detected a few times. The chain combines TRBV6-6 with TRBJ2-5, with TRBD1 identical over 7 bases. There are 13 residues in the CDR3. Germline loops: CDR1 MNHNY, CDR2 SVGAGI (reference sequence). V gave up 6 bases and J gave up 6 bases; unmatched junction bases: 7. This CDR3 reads CASSPDRDQTQYF. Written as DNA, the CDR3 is TGTGCCAGCAGCCCTGACAGGGACCAGACCCAGTACTTC.

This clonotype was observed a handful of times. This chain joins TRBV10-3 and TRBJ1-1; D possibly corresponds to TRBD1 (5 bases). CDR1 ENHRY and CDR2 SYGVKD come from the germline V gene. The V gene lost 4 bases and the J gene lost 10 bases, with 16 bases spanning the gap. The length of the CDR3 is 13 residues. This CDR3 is CAISADTLGGAFF. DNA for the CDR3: TGTGCCATCAGTGCGGACACCCTAGGAGGAGCTTTCTTT.

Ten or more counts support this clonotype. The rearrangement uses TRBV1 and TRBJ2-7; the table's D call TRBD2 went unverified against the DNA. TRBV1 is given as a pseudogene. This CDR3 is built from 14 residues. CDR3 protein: CTSSQKLACYEQYF. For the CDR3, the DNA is TGCACCAGCAGCCAGAAACTAGCGTGCTACGAGCAGTACTTC.

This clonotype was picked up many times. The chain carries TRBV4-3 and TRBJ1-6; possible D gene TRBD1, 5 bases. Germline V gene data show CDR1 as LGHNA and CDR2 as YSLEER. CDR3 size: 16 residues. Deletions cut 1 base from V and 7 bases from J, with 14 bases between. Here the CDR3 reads CASSQGGPGGNSPLHF. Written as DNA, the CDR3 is TGCGCCAGCAGCCAAGGGGGACCCGGGGGAAATTCACCCCTCCACTTT.

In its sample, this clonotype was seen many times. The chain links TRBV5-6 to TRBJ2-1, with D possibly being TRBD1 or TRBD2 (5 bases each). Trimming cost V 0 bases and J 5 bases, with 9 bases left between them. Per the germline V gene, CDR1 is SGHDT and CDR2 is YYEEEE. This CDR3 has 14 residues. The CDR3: CASSLAGTNNEQFF. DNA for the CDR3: TGTGCCAGCAGCTTGGCCGGGACGAACAATGAGCAGTTCTTC.

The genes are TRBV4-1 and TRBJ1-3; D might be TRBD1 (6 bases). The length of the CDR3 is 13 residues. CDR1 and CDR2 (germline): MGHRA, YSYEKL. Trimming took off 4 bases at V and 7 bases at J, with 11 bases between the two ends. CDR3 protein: CASSRLQGNTIYF. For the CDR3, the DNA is TGCGCCAGCAGCCGCCTTCAGGGGAACACCATATATTTT.

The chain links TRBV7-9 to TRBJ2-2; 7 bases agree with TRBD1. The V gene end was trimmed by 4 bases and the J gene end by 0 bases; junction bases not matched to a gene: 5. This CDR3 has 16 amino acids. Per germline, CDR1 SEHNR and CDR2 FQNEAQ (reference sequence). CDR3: CASSSTGTANTGELFF. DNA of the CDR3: TGTGCCAGCAGCTCGACCGGGACAGCGAACACCGGGGAGCTGTTTTTT.

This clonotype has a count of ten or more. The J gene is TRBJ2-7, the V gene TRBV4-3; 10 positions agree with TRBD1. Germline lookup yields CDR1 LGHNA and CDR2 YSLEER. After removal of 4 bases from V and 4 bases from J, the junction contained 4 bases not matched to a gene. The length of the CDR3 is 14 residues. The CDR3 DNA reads TGCGCCAGCAGCCGGGACAGGGGAAGTTACGAGCAGTACTTC. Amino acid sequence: CASSRDRGSYEQYF.

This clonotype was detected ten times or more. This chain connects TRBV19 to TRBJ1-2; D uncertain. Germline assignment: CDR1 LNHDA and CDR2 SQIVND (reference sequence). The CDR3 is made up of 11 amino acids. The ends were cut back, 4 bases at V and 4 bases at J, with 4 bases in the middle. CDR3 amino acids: CASSTFYGYTF. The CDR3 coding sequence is TGTGCCAGTAGTACATTCTATGGCTACACCTTC.

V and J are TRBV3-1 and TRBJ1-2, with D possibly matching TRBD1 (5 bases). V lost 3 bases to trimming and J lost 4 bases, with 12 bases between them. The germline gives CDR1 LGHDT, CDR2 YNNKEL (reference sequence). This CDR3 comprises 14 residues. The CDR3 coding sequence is TGTGCCAGCAGCCATGTACAGGCCTCCTATGGCTACACCTTC. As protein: CASSHVQASYGYTF.

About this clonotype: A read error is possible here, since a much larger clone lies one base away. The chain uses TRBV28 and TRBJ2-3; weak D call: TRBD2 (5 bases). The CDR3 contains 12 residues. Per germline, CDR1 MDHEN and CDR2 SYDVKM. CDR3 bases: TGTGTCAGCGGAATAACCGGGGATACGCAGTATTTT. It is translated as CVSGITGDTQYF.

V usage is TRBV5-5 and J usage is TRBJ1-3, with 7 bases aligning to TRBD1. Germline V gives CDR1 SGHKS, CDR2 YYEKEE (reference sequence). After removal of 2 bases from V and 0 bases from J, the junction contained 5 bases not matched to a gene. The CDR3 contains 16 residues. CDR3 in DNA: TGTGCCAGCAGCTTCACTACAGGGGACTCTGGAAACACCATATATTTT. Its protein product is CASSFTTGDSGNTIYF.

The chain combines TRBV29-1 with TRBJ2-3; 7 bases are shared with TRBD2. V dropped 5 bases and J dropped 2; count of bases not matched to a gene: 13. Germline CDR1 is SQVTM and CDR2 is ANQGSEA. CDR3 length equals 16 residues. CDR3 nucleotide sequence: TGCAGCGTTCTCGGTTGGCCTAGCGGATACACAGATACGCAGTATTTT. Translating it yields CSVLGWPSGYTDTQYF.